This TCR beta chain was sequenced for a study of T cell responses to AZD1222 COVID-19 vaccine. Findings and caveats of the study: An increase in Spike-specific TCR breadth and depth was observed after two AZD1222 doses. It should be noted that donors were predominantly white British and more often female, and clonal diversity was possibly underestimated. Repertoires were obtained only post-peak T cell response.

Trimming left V 0 bases short and J 0 bases short, with 11 bases between. The CDR3 loop spans 17 amino acids. Germline lookup yields CDR1 MGHRA and CDR2 YSYEKL. With regard to this clone: Its specificity is not known.

TCRdb's copy holds only in-frame clones and misses some; the assay was immunoSEQ multiplex PCR. The sample lists some 80,000 clones; more than 90% were seen once. The clonotype comes from an adult in good health. The V call is TRBV4-1, the J call TRBJ1-4; tentatively, D is TRBD1 (6 bases). The sequencing here drew on peripheral blood, taken on day 0 of AZD1222 vaccination. The CDR3 DNA reads as TGCGCCAGCAGCCAAGATCAAAGGGGGGCAACTAATGAAAAACTGTTTTTT. It specifies CASSQDQRGATNEKLFF.